The entry that follows covers one TCR beta chain sequence. TCRdb re-called the 5' RACE reads, yielding one record per CDR3 amino acid sequence without DNA. Its table lists around 410,000 distinct CDR3 sequences. From germline, CDR1 is SQVTM and CDR2 ANQGSEA. The CDR3 sequence is 13 residues long. The data were obtained in a study of monozygotic twins with inflammatory bowel disease. This clonotype originated in a human donor with ulcerative colitis or Crohn's disease, or a healthy co-twin of an affected twin (not recorded which). The sequenced sample consisted of blood. The rearrangement joins TRBV29-1 to TRBJ2-7; TCRdb outputs TRBD1, but without DNA this stays unchecked. The CDR3 sequence: CSAGQGASYEQYF.